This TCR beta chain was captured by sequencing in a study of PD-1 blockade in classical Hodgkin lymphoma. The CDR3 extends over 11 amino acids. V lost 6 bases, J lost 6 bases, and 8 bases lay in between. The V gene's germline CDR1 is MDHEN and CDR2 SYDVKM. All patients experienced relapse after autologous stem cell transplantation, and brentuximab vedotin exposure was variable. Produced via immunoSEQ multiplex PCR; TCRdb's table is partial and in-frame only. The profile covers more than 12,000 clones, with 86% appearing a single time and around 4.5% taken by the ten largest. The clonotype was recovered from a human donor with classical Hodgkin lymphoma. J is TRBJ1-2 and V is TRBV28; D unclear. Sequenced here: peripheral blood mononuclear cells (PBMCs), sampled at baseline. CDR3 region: CASRTVNGYTF. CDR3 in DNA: TGTGCCAGCAGAACAGTGAATGGCTACACCTTC.